This T cell receptor (beta chain) stems from a study of cytomegalovirus exposure and HLA in healthy donors. Study summary: Earlier work reported 117 million unique TCR beta sequences from about 170 million T cells.

The CDR3 sequence is 14 residues long. CDR1 is SGHRS, CDR2 YFSETQ, per germline. Losses at the gene ends were 4 bases for V and 6 bases for J; bases not matched to a gene: 2. In the PCR, 60 Vbeta and 13 Jbeta primers were used. Repertoires were generated with immunoSEQ multiplex PCR, while TCRdb's copy carries only in-frame clones and drops some. Of roughly 100,000 clones listed, about two thirds are singletons. Study-wide points: Being productive about 90% or about 30% of the time was typical of most TCR beta V segments in an earlier analysis. An analysis that came later showed most CMV-associated TCR beta chains appearing HLA-restricted.

On this clone itself: No antigen is known for it.

Sequencing was performed on PBMCs. The chain links TRBV5-1 to TRBJ1-5; 12 nucleotides agree with TRBD1. The TCR sequence derives from a woman aged 50 to 60 in good health and CMV-seropositive. CDR3 region: CASSGTGGGQPQHF. The CDR3 nucleotides read TGCGCCAGCAGCGGGACAGGGGGCGGTCAGCCCCAGCATTTT.